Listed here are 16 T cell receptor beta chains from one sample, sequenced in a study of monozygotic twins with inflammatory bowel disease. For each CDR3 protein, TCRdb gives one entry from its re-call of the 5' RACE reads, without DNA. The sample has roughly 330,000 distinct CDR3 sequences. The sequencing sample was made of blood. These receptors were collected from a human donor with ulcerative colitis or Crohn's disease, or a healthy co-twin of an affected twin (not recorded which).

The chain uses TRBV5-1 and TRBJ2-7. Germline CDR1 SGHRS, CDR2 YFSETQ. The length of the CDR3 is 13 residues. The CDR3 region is CASSLGNPYEQYF.

The chain's CDR3 is CASSSGRVSYGYTF. The chain joins TRBV6-5 to TRBJ1-2; TCRdb indicates TRBD1, and absent DNA this call remains unverified. CDR1 and CDR2 from the germline V gene are MNHEY and SVGAGI. The CDR3 is made up of 14 amino acids.

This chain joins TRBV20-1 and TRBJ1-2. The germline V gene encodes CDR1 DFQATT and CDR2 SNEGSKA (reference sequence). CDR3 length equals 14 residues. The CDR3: CSASSPPTSDGYTF.

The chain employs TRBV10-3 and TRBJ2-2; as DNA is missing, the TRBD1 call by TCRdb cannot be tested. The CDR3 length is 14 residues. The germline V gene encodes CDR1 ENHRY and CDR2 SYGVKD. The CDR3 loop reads CAIRGQVQTGELFF.

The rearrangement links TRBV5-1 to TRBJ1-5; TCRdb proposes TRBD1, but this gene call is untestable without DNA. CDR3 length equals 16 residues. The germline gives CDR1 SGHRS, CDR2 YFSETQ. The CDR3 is CASSLAGTDSNQPQHF.

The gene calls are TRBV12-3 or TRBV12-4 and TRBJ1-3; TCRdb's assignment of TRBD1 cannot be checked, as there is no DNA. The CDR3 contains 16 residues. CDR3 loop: CASRTDGGFSGNTIYF.

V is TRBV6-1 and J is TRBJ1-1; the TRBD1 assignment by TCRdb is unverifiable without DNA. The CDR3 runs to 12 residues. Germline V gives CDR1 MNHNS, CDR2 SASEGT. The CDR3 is CASRSRVAEAFF.

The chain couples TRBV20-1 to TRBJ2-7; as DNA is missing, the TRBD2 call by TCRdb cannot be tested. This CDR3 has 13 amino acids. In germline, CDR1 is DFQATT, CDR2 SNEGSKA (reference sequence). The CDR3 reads CSAPPGRPYEQYF.

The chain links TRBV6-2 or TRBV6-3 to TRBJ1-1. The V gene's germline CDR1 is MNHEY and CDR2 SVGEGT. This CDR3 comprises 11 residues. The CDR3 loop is CASSARTEAFF.

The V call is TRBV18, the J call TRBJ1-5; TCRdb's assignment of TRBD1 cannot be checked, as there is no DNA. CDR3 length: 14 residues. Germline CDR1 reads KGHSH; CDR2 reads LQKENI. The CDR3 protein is CASSPPGADQPQHF.

CDR3 protein: CASTPGQADTQYF. The chain links TRBV4-1 to TRBJ2-3; the TCRdb call, TRBD1, lacks DNA for checking. The germline gives CDR1 MGHRA, CDR2 YSYEKL. The CDR3 totals 13 residues.

The CDR3 spells CASSPRGTLWQSEQFF. The chain combines TRBV5-1 with TRBJ2-1; TCRdb indicates TRBD1, and absent DNA this call remains unverified. The CDR3 spans 16 residues. Germline V CDR1 and CDR2: SGHRS, YFSETQ.

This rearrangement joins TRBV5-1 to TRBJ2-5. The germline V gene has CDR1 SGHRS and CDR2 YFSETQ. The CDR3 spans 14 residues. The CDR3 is CASSLGLPKETQYF.

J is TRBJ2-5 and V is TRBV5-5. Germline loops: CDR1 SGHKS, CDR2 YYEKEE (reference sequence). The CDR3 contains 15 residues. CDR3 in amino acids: CASSSLSSLVETQYF.

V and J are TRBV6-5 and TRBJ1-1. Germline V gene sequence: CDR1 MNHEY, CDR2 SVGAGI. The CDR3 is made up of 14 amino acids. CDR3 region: CASSSYDKNTEAFF.

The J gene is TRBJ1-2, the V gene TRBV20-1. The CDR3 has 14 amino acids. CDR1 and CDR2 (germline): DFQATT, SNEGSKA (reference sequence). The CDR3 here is CSATAGRALGGYTF.